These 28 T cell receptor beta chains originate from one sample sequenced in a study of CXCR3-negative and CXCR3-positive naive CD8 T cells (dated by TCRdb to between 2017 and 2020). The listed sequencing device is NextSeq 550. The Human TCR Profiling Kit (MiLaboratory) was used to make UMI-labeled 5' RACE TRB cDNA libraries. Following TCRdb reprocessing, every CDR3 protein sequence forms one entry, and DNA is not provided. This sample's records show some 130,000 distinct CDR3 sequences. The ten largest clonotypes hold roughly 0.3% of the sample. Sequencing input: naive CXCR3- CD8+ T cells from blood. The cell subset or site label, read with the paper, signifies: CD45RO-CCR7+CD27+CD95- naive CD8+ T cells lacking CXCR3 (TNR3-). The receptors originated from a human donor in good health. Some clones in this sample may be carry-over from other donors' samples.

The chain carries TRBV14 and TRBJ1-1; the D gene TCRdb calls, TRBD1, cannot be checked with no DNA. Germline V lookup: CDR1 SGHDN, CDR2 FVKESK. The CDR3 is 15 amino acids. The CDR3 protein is CASKGAGGQNTEAFF.

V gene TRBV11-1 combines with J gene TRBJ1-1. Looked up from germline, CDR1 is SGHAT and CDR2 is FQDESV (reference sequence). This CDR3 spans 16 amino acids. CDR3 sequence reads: CASSLGEALLNTEAFF.

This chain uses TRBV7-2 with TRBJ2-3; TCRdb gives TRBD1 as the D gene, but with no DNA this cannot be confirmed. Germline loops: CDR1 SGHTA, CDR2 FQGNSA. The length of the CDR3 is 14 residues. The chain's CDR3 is CASIPLDSTDTQYF.

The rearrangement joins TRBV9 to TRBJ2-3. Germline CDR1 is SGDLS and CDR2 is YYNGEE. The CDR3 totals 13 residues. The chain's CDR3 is CASSVSSTDTQYF.

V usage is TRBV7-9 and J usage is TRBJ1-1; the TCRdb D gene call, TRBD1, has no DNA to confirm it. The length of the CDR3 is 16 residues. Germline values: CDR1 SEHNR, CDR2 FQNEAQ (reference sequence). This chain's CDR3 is CASSSTRGAGNTEAFF. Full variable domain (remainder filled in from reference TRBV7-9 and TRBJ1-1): DTGVSQNPRHKITKRGQNVTFRCDPISEHNRLYWYRQTLGQGPEFLTYFQNEAQLEKSRLLSDRFSAERPKGSFSTLEIQRTEQGDSAMYLCASSSTRGAGNTEAFFGQGTRLTVV.

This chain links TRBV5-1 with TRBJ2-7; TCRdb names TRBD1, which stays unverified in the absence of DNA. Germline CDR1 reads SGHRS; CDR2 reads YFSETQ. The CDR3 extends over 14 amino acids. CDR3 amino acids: CASSRRDAAYEQYF. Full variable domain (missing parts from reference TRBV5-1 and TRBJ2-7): KAGVTQTPRYLIKTRGQQVTLSCSPISGHRSVSWYQQTPGQGLQFLFEYFSETQRNKGNFPGRFSGRQFSNSRSEMNVSTLELGDSALYLCASSRRDAAYEQYFGPGTRLTVT.

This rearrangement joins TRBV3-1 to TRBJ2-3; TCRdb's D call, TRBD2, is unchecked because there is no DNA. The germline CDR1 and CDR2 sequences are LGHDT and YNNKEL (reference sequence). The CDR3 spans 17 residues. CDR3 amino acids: CASSQVASGSVTDTQYF.

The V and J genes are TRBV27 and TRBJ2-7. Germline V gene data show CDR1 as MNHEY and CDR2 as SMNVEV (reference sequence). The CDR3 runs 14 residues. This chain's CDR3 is CASSLSQVGYEQYF.

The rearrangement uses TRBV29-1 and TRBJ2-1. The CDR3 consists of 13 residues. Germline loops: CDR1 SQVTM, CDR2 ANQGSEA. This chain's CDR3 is CSVVGTPHNEQFF.

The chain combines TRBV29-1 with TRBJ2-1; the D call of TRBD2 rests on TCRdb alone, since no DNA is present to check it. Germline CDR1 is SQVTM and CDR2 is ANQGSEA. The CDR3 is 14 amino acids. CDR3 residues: CSVVGLAGSYEQFF.

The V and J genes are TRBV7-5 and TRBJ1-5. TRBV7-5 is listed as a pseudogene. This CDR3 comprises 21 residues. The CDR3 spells CISVSEAFGSGGGYSNQPQHF.

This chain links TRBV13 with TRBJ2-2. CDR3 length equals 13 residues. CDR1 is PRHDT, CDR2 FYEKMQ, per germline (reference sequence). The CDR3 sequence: CASSLKGTGELFF.

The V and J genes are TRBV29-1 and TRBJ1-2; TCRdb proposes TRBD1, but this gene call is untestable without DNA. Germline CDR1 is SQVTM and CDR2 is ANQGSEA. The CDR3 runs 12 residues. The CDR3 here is CSVVGQGEGYTF. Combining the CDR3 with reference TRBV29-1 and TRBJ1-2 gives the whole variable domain SAVISQKPSRDICQRGTSLTIQCQVDSQVTMMFWYRQQPGQSLTLIATANQGSEATYESGFVIDKFPISRPNLTFSTLTVSNMSPEDSSIYLCSVVGQGEGYTFGSGTRLTVV.

CDR3 residues: CASSFVWIGGTDTQYF. The chain combines TRBV5-5 with TRBJ2-3. The CDR3 runs to 16 residues. In germline, CDR1 is SGHKS, CDR2 YYEKEE (reference sequence).

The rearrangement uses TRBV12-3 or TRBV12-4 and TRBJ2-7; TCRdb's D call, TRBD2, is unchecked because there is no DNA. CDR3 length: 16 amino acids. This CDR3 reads CASSYTGGRGGDEQYF.

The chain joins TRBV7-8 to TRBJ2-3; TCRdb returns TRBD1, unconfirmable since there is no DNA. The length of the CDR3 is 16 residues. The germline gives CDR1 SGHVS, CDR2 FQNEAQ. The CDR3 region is CASSFTGDASTDTQYF. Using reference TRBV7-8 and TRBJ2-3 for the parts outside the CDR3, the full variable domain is GAGVSQSPRYKVAKRGQDVALRCDPISGHVSLFWYQQALGQGPEFLTYFQNEAQLDKSGLPSDRFFAERPEGSVSTLKIQRTQQEDSAVYLCASSFTGDASTDTQYFGPGTRLTVL.

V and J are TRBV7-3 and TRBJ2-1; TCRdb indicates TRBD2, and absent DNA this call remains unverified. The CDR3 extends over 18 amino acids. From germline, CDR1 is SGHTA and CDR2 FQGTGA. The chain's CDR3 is CASSLKGALAGTYNEQFF.

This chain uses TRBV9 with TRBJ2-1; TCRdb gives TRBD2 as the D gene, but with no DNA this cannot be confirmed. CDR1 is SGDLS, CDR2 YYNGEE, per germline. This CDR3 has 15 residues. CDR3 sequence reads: CASSVGGGAYNEQFF.

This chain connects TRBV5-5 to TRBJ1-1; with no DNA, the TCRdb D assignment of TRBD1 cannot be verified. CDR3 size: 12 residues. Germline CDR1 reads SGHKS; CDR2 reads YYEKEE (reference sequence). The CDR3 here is CASRGETKSTFF.

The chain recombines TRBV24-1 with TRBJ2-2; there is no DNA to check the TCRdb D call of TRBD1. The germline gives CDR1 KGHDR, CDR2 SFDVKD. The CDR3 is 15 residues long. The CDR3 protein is CATSDFNGAGGELFF.

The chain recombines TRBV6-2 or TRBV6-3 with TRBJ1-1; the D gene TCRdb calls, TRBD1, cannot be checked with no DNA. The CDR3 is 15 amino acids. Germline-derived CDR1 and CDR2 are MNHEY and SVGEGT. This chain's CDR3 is CASSATGGWYAEAFF.

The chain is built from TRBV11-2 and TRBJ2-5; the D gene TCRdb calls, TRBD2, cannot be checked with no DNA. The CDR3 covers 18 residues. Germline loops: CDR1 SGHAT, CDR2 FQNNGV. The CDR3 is CASSLGVVSGVYQETQYF.

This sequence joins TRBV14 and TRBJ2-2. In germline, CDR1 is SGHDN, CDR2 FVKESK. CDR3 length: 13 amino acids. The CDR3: CASSQEYTGELFF.

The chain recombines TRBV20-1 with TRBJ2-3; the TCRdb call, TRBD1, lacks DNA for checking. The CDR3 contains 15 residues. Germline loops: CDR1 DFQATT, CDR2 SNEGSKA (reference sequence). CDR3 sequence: CSARDVTGRTDTQYF.

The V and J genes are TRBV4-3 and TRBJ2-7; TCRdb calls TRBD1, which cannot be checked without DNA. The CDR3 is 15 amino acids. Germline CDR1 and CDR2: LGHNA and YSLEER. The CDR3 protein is CASSQGSQGYYEQYF.

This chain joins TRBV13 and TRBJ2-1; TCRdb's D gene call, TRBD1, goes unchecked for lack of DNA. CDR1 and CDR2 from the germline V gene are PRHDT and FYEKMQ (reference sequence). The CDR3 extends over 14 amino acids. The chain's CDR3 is CASSGQGAYNEQFF. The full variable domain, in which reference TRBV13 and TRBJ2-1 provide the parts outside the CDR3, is AAGVIQSPRHLIKEKRETATLKCYPIPRHDTVYWYQQGPGQDPQFLISFYEKMQSDKGSIPDRFSAQQFSDYHSELNMSSLELGDSALYFCASSGQGAYNEQFFGPGTRLTVL.

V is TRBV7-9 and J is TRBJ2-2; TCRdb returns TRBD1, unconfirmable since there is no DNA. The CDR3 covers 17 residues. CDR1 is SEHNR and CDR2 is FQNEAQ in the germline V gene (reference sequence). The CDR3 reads CASSSRDRDSNTGELFF.

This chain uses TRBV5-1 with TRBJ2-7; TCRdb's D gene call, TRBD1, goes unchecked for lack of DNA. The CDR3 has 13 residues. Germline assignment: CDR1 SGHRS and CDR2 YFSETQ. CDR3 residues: CASSGDIAYEQYF.